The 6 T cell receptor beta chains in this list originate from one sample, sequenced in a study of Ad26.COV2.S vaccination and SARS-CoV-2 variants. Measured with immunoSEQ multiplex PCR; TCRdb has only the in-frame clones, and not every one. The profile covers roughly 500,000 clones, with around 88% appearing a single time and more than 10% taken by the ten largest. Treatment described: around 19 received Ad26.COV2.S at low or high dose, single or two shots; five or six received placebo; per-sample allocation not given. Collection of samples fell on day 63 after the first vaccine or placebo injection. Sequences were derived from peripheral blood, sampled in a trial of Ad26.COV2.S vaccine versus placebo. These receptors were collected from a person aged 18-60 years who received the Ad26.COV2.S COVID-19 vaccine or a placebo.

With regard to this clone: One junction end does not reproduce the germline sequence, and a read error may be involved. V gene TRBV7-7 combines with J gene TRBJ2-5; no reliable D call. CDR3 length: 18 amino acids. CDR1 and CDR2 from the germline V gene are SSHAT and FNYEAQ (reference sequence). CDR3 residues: CASSLGPIGPAAGETQYF. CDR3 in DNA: TGTGCTAGCAGCTTAGGTCCCATCGGCCCAGCAGCTGGGGAGACCCAGTACTTC.

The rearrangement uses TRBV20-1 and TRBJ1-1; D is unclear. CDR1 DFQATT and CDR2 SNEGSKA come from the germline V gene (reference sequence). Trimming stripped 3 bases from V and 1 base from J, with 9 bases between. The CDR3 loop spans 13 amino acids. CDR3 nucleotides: TGCAGTGCTAGTTTTCTTTCGAACACTGAAGCTTTCTTT. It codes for CSASFLSNTEAFF.

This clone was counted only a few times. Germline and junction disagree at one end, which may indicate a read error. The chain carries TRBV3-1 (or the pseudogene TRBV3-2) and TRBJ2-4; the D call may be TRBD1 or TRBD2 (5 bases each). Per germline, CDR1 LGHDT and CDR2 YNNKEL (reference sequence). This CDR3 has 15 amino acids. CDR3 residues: CASSQGLLGVAIPYF. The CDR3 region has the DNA TGTGCCAGCAGCCAAGGGTTACTAGGGGTGGCAATTCCGTACTTC.

CDR3 in amino acids: CASSPTGVALGGEQYF. The CDR3 bases are TGTGCCAGCTCACCCACAGGGGTCGCCCTTGGTGGGGAGCAGTACTTC. The chain carries TRBV18 and TRBJ2-7, with 7 positions matching TRBD1. CDR1 and CDR2 from the germline V gene are KGHSH and LQKENI. The CDR3 sequence is 16 residues long. V lost 3 bases, J lost 7 bases, and 15 bases stayed unmatched.

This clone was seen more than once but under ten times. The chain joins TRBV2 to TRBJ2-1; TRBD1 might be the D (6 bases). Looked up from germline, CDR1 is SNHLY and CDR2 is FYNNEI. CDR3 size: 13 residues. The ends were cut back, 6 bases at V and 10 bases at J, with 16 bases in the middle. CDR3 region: CASRVLQGGEQFF. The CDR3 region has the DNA TGTGCCAGCAGGGTATTACAGGGTGGCGAGCAGTTCTTC.

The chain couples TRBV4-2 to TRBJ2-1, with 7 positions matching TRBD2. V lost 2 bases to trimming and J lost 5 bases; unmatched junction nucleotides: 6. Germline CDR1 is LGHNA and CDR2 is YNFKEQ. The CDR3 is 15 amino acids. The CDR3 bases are TGTGCCAGCAGCCAATGGGGGAGGGAGAACAATGAGCAGTTCTTC. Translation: CASSQWGRENNEQFF.